The T cell receptor beta chain described here comes from a study of shared clonotypes between healthy human individuals. Findings and caveats of the study: The low donor count limited represented genetic and exposure-history diversity.

About this clone: The antigen is unknown.

V was clipped by 4 bases and J by 0 bases, with 13 bases between them. Germline V gene lookup returns CDR1 SGHRS and CDR2 YFSETQ. The CDR3 loop spans 15 amino acids. Produced via immunoSEQ multiplex PCR; TCRdb's table is partial and in-frame only. Of 1,100,000 or so clones in the sample, around 82% were seen once. This rearrangement joins TRBV5-1 to TRBJ1-1; D call uncertain. The specimen sequenced was memory CD4+ T cells from PBMCs. Subset defined: CD45RA-negative fraction. The receptor was isolated from a man in his late teens or twenties in good health. Some clones in this sample may be carry-over from other donors' samples. CDR3 nucleotide sequence: TGCGCCAGCAGCGCAACAGAAATTATGAACACTGAAGCTTTCTTT. Its translation is CASSATEIMNTEAFF.